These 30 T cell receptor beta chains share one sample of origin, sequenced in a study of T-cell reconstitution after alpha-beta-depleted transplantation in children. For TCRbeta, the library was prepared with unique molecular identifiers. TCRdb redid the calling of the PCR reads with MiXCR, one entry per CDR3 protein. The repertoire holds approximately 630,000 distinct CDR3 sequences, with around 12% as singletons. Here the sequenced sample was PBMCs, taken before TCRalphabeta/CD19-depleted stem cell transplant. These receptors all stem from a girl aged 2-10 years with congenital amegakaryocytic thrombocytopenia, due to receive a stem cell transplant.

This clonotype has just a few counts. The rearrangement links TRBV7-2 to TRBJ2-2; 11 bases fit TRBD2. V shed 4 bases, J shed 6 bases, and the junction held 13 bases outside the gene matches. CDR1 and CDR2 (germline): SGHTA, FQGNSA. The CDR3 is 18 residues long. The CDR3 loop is CASSSYRVLAGVAGELFF. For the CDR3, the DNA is TGTGCCAGCAGCTCCTATAGGGTACTAGCGGGAGTCGCCGGGGAGCTGTTTTTT.

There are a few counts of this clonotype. CDR3 DNA sequence: TGTGCCAGCAGAGTTAGCGGGAGTACCCACAATGAGCAGTTCTTC. Its protein is CASRVSGSTHNEQFF. This chain uses TRBV19 with TRBJ2-1, with 9 bases matching TRBD2. J gave up 5 bases and V 9 bases, and 11 bases lay outside the gene matches. The CDR3 consists of 15 residues. Germline V gene data show CDR1 as LNHDA and CDR2 as SQIVND (reference sequence).

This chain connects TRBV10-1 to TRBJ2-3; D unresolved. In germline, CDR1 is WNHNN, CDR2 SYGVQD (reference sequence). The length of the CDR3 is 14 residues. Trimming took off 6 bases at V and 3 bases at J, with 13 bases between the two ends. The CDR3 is CASSVGSVTDTQYF. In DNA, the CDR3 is TGCGCCAGCAGCGTTGGATCCGTTACAGATACGCAGTATTTT.

The CDR3 loop is CASSGRLAGNNEQFF. The CDR3 DNA follows: TGTGCCAGCAGCGGCCGACTAGCAGGCAACAATGAGCAGTTCTTC. The chain uses TRBV9 and TRBJ2-1, with 7 positions matching TRBD2. Germline V CDR1 and CDR2: SGDLS, YYNGEE. The CDR3 is 15 amino acids. V shed 3 bases and J 5 bases; nucleotides not matched to a gene: 8.

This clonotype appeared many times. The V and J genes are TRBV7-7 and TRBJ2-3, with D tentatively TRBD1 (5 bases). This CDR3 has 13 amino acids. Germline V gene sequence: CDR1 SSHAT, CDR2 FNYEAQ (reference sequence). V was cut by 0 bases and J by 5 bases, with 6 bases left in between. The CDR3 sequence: CASSLAQGDTQYF. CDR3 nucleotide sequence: TGTGCCAGCAGCTTAGCCCAGGGAGATACGCAGTATTTT.

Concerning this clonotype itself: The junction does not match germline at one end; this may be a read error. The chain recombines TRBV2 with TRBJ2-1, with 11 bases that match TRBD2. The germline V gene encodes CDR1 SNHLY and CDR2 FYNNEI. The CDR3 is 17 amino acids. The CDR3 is CASSEKSRLAGYNELFF. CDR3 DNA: TGTGCCAGCAGTGAGAAGTCAAGACTAGCGGGGTACAATGAGCTGTTCTTC.

DNA for the CDR3: TGCAGCGTTGATTTATCAACCTCGGGCAAAAACATTCAGTACTTC. Its protein is CSVDLSTSGKNIQYF. The V gene is TRBV29-1, the J gene TRBJ2-4; D is unclear. Trimming removed 3 bases from V and 3 bases from J, with 15 bases in between. Looked up from germline, CDR1 is SQVTM and CDR2 is ANQGSEA. The CDR3 totals 15 residues.

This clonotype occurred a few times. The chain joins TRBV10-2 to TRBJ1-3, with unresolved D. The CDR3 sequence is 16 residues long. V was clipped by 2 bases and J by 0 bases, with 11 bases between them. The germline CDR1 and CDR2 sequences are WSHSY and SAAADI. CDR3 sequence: CASSEVRPDSGNTIYF. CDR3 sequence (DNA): TGCGCCAGCAGTGAGGTGAGACCCGACTCTGGAAACACCATATATTTT.

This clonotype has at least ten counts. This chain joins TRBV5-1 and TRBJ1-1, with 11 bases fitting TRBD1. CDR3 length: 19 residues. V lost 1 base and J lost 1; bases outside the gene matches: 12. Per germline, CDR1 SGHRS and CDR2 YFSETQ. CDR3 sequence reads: CASSLWLQGQGVANTEAFF. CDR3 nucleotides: TGCGCCAGCAGCTTGTGGCTTCAGGGACAGGGGGTCGCGAACACTGAAGCTTTCTTT.

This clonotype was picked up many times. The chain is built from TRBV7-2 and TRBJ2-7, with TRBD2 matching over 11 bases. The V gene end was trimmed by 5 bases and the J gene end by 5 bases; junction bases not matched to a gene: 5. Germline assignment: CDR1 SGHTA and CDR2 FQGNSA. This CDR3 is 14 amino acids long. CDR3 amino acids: CASSATSGSDEQYF. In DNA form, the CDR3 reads TGTGCCAGCAGCGCCACTAGCGGGAGTGACGAGCAGTACTTC.

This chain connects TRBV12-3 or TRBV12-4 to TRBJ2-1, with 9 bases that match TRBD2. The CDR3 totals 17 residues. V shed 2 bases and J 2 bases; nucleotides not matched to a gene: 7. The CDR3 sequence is CASSLPLAGAAYNEQFF. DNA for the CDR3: TGTGCCAGCAGTTTACCCTTAGCGGGAGCGGCCTACAATGAGCAGTTCTTC.

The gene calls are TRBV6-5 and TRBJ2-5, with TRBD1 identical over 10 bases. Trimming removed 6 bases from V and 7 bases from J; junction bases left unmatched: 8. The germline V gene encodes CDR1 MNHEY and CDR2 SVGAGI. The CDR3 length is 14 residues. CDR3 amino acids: CASSPGTGVGTQYF. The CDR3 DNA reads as TGTGCCAGCAGCCCCGGGACAGGGGTTGGGACCCAGTACTTC.

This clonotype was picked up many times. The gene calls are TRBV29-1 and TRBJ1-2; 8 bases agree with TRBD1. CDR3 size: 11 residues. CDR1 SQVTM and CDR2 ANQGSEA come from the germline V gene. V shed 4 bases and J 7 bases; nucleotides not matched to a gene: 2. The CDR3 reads CSVAGQGGYTF. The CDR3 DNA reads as TGCAGCGTTGCAGGACAGGGTGGCTACACCTTC.

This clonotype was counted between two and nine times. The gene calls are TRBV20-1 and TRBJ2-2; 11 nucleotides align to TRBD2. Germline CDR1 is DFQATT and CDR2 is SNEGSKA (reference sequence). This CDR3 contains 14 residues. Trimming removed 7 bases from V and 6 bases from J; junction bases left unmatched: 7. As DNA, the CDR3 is TGCAGTGGTCTTAGCGGGAGGGCCCCCGGGGAGCTGTTTTTT. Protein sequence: CSGLSGRAPGELFF.

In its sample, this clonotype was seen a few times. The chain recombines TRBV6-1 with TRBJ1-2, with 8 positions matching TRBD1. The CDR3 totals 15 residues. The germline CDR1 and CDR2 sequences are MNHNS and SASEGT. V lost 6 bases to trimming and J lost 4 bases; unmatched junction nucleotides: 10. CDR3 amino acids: CASSSRTGLTYGYTF. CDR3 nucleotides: TGTGCCAGCAGCTCCCGGACAGGGCTAACCTATGGCTACACCTTC.

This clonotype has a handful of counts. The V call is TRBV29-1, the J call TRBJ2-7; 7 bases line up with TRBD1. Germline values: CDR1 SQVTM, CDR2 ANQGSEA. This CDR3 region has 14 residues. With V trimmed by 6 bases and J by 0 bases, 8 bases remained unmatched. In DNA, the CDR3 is TGCAGCGTCGAACATGGGGACAGCTCCTACGAGCAGTACTTC. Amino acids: CSVEHGDSSYEQYF.

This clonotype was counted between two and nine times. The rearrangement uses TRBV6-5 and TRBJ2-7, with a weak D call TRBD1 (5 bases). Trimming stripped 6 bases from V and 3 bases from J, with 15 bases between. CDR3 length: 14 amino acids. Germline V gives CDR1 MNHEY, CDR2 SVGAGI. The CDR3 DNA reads TGTGCCAGCAGCCCCGGACATGTAGGCTACGAGCAGTACTTC. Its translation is CASSPGHVGYEQYF.

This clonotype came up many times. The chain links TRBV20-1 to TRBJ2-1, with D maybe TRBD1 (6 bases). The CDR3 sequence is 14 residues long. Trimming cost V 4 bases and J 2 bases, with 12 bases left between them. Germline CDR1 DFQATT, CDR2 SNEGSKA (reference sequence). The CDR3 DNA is TGCAGTGCTAATTCCAGGGGCGCCTACAATGAGCAGTTCTTC. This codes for CSANSRGAYNEQFF.

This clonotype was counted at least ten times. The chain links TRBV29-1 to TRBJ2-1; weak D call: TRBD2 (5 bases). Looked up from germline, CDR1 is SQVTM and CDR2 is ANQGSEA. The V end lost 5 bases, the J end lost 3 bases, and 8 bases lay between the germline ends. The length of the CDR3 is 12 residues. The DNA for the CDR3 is TGCAGCGTTCTCCGGGACTACAATGAGCAGTTCTTC. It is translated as CSVLRDYNEQFF.

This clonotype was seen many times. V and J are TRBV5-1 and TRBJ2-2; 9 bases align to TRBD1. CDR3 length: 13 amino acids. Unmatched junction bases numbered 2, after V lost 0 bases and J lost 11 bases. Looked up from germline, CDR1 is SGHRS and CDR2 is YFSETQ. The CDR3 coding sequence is TGCGCCAGCAGCTTGGAGGACAGGGGAGAGCTGTTTTTT. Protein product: CASSLEDRGELFF.

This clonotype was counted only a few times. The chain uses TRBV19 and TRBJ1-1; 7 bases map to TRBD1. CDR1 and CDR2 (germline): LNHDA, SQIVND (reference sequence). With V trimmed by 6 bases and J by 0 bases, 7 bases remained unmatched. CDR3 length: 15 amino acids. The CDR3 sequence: CASRDRTVMNTEAFF. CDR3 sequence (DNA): TGTGCCAGTAGGGACAGGACTGTCATGAACACTGAAGCTTTCTTT.

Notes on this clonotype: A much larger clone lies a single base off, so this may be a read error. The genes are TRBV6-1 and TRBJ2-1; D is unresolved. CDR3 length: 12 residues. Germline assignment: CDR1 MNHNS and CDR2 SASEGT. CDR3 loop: CASRHSFHEQLF. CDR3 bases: TGTGCCAGCAGGCATAGTTTTCATGAGCAGTTGTTC.

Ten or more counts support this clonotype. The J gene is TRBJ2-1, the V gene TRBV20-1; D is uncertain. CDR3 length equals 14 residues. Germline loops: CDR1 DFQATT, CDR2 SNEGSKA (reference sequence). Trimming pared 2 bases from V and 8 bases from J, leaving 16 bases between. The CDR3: CSARQNSGWDEQFF. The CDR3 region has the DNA TGCAGTGCTAGACAAAACTCCGGTTGGGATGAGCAGTTCTTC.

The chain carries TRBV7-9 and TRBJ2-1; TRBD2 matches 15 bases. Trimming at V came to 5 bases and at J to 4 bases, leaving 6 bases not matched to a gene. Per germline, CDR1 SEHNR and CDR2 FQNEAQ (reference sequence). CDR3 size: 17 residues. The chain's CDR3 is CASSTGLAGGQYNEQFF. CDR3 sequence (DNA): TGTGCCAGCAGCACCGGACTAGCGGGAGGGCAATACAATGAGCAGTTCTTC.

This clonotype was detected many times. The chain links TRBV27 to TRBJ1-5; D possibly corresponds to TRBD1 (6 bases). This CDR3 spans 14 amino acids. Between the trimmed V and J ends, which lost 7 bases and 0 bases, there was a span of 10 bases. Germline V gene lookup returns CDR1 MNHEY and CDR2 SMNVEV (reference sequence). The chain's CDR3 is CASNPGVSNQPQHF. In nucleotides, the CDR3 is TGTGCCAGCAACCCAGGGGTTAGCAATCAGCCCCAGCATTTT.

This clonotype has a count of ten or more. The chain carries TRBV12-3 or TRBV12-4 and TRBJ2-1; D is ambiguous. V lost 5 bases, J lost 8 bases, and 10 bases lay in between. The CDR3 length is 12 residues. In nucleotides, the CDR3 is TGTGCCAGCAGTACCCCCCCCGATGAGCAGTTCTTC. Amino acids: CASSTPPDEQFF.

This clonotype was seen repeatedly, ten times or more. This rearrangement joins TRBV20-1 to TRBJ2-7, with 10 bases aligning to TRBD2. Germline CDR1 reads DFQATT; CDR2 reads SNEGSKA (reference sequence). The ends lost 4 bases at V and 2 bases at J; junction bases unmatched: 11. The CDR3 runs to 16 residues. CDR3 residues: CSAISPSGGLTYEQYF. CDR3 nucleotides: TGCAGTGCTATTTCCCCTAGCGGGGGATTAACCTACGAGCAGTACTTC.

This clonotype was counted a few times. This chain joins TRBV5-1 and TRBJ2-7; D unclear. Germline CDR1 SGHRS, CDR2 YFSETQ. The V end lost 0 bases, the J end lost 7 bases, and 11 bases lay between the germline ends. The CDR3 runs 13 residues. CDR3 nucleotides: TGCGCCAGCAGCTTGGGGGTTGTGCGGGAGCAGTACTTC. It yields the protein CASSLGVVREQYF.

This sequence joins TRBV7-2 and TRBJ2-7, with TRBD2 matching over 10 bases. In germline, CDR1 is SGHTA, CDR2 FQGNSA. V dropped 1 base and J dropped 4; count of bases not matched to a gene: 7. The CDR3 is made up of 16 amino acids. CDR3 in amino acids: CASSLVSGRAEYEQYF. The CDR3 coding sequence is TGTGCCAGCAGCTTAGTAAGCGGGAGGGCCGAGTACGAGCAGTACTTC.

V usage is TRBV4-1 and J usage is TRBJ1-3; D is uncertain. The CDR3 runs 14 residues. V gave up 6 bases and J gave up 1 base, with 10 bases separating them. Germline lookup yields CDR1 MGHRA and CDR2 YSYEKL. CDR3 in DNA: TGCGCCAGCAGGAACCAGCTGTCTGGAAACACCATATATTTT. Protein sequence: CASRNQLSGNTIYF.